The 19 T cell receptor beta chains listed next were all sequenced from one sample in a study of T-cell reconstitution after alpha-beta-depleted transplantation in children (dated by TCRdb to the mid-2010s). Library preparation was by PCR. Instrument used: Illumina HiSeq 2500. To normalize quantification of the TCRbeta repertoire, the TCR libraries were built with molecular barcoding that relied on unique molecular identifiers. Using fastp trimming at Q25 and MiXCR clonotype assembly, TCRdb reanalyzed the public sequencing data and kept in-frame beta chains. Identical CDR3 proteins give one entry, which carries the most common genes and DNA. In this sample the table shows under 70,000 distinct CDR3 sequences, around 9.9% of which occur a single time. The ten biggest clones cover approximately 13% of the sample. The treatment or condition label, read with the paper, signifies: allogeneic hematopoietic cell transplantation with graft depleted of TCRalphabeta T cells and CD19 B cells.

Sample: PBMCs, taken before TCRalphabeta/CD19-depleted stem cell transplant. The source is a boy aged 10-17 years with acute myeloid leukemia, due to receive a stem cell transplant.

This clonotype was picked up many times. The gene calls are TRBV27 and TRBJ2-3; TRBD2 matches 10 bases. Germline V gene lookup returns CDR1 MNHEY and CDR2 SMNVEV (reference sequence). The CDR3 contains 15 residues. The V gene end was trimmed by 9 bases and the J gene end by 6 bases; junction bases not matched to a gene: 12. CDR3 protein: CASGELAGVTDTQYF. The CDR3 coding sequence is TGTGCCAGTGGGGAGCTAGCGGGAGTAACGGATACGCAGTATTTT.

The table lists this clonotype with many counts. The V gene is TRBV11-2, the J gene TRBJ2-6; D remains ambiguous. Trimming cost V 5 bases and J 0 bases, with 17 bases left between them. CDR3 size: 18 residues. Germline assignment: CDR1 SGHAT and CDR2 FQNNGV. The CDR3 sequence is CASSPLLGWPSGANVLTF. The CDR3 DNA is TGTGCCAGCAGCCCCCTCTTAGGGTGGCCCTCTGGGGCCAACGTCCTGACTTTC.

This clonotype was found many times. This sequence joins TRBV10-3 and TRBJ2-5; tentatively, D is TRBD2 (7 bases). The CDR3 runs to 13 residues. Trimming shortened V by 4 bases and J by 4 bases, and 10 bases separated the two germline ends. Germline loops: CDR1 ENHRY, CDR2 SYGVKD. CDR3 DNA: TGTGCCATCAGTGCCCGGGGGGCAGAGACCCAGTACTTC. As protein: CAISARGAETQYF.

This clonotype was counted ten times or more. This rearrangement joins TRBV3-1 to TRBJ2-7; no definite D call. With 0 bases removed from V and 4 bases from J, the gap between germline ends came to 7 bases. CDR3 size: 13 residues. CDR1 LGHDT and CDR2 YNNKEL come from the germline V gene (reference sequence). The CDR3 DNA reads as TGTGCCAGCAGCCAAGATCTGAGGTACGAGCAGTACTTC. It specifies CASSQDLRYEQYF.

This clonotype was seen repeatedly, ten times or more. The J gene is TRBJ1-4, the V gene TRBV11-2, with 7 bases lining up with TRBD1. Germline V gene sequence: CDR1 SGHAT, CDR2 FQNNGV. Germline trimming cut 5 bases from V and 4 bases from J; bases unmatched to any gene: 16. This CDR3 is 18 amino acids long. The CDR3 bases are TGTGCCAGCAGCCCTAAACTCGGGACAGAGTTCCTTAATGAAAAACTGTTTTTT. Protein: CASSPKLGTEFLNEKLFF.

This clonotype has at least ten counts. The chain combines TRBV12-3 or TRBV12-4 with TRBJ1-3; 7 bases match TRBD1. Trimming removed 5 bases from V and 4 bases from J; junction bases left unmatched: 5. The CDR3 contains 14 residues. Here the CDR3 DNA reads TGTGCCAGCAGTACACAGGGGTACGGAAACACCATATATTTT. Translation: CASSTQGYGNTIYF.

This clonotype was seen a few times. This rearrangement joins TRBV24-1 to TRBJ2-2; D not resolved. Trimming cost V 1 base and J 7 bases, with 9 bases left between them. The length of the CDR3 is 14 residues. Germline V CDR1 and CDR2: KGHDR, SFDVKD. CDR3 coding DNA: TGTGCCACCAGTGATTTAAGGGCACGCGGGGAGCTGTTTTTT. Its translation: CATSDLRARGELFF.

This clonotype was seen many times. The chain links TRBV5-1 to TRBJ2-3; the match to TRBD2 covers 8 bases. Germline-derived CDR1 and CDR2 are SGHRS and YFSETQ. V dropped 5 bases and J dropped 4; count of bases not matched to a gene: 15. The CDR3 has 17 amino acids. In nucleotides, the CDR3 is TGCGCCAGCAGGTTAGGGGGGACTAGAAGAGATCCAGATACGCAGTATTTT. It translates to CASRLGGTRRDPDTQYF.

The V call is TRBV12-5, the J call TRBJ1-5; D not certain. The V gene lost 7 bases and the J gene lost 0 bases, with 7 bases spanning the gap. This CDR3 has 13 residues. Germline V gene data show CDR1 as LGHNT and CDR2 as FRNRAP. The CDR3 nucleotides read TGTGCTAGTGCCTTGAATAGCAATCAGCCCCAGCATTTT. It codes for CASALNSNQPQHF.

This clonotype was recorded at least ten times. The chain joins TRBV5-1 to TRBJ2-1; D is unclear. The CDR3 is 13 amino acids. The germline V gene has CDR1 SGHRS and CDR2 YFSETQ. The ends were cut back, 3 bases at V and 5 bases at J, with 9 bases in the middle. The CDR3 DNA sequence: TGCGCCAGCAGCTCCTCTCTGGACAATGAGCAGTTCTTC. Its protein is CASSSSLDNEQFF.

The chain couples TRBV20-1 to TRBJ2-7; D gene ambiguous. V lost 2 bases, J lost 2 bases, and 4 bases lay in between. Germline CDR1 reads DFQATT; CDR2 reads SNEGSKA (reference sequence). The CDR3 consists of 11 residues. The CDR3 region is CSARSPYEQYF. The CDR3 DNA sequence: TGCAGTGCTAGATCGCCCTACGAGCAGTACTTC.

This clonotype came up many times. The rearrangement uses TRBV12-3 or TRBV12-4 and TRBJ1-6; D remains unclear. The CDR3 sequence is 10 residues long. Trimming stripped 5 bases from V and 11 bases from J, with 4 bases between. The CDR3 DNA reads TGTGCCAGCAGTCCGACACCCCTCCACTTT. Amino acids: CASSPTPLHF.

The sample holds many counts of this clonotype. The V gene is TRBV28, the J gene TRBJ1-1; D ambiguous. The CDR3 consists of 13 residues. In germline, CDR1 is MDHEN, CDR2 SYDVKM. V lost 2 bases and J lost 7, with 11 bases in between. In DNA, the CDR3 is TGTGCCAGCAGTTTAGGCGCAGGCATTGAAGCTTTCTTT. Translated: CASSLGAGIEAFF. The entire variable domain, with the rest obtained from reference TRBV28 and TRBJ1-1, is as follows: DVKVTQSSRYLVKRTGEKVFLECVQDMDHENMFWYRQDPGLGLRLIYFSYDVKMKEKGDIPEGYSVSREKKERFSLILESASTNQTSMYLCASSLGAGIEAFFGQGTRLTVV.

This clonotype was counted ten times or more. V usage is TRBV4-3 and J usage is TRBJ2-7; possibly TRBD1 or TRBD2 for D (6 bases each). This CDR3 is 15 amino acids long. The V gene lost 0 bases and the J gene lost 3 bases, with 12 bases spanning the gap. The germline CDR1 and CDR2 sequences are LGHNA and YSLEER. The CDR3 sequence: CASSQDRGTLYEQYF. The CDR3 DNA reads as TGCGCCAGCAGCCAAGATCGCGGGACACTCTACGAGCAGTACTTC.

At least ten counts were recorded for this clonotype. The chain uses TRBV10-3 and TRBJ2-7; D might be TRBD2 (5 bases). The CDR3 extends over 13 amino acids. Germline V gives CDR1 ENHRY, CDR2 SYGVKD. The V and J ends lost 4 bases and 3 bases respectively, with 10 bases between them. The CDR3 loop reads CAISVREGYEQYF. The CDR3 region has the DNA TGTGCCATCAGTGTGAGGGAAGGCTACGAGCAGTACTTC.

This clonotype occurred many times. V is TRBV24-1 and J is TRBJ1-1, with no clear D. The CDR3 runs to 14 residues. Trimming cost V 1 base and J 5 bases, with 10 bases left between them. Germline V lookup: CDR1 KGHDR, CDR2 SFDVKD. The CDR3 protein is CATSDFPRGTEAFF. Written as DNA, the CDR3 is TGTGCCACCAGTGATTTCCCGCGCGGGACTGAAGCTTTCTTT.

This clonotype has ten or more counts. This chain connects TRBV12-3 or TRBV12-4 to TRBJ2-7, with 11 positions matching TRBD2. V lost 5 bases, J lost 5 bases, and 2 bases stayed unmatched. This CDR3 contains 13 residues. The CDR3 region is CASSKTSGNEQYF. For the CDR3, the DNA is TGTGCCAGCAGTAAGACTAGCGGGAACGAGCAGTACTTC.

The CDR3 coding sequence is TGTGCCAGCAGCTTACAGGGGGTAGGGGAGACCCAGTACTTC. Its translation: CASSLQGVGETQYF. The V and J genes are TRBV7-2 and TRBJ2-5; 7 bases are a match to TRBD1. This CDR3 has 14 residues. The V and J ends lost 2 bases and 5 bases, in that order; junction bases with no gene match: 5. Looked up from germline, CDR1 is SGHTA and CDR2 is FQGNSA.

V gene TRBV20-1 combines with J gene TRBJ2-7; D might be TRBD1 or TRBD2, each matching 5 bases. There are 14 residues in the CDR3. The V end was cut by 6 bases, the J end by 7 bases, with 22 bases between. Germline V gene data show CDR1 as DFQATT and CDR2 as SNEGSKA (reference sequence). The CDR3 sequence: CSALRGGDPGEQYV. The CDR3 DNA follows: TGCAGTGCCCTACGTGGTGGGGACCCGGGGGAGCAGTACGTC.